The 14 T cell receptor beta chains reported below all come from one sample, sequenced in a study of PD-1 blockade in classical Hodgkin lymphoma. There was relapse after autologous stem cell transplantation in every patient, and there was variation in brentuximab vedotin exposure. Profiling relied on immunoSEQ multiplex PCR, and the TCRdb table lists in-frame clones only, not all of them. This table has some 100,000 clones, roughly 91% appearing once. Sequencing used peripheral blood mononuclear cells (PBMCs), obtained before the second cycle of nivolumab. The receptors stem from a human donor with classical Hodgkin lymphoma.

This clone was counted only a few times. The genes are TRBV15 and TRBJ1-6; D unclear. The germline gives CDR1 LNHNV, CDR2 YYDKDF (reference sequence). The ends were cut back, 1 base at V and 5 bases at J, with 6 bases in the middle. The CDR3 contains 14 residues. CDR3 residues: CATSRAQDNSPLHF. CDR3 coding DNA: TGTGCCACCAGCAGAGCCCAGGATAATTCACCCCTCCACTTT.

A remark on this clone: The sample contains more than one DNA sequence encoding this CDR3. V usage is TRBV6-5 and J usage is TRBJ1-5; D not certain. Germline V CDR1 and CDR2: MNHEY, SVGAGI. V was cut by 2 bases and J by 3 bases, with 8 bases left in between. The length of the CDR3 is 14 residues. CDR3: CASSYRGLNQPQHF. The CDR3 region has the DNA TGTGCCAGCAGTTACCGAGGGCTCAATCAGCCCCAGCATTTT.

This chain uses TRBV30 with TRBJ1-5, with D hard to call. CDR3 length: 18 amino acids. V was shortened by 0 bases and J by 0 bases, with 18 bases between the two germline ends. CDR1 GTSNPN and CDR2 SVGIG come from the germline V gene (reference sequence). The CDR3 nucleotides are TGTGCCTGGAGTGTACAGTCTTACAGTCATAATAGCAATCAGCCCCAGCATTTT. This codes for CAWSVQSYSHNSNQPQHF.

This clone ranks as medium-sized. This chain joins TRBV6-5 and TRBJ1-2; 9 bases match TRBD1. CDR1 MNHEY and CDR2 SVGAGI come from the germline V gene. CDR3 size: 14 residues. J lost 6 bases, V lost 6 bases, and 8 bases had no gene match. Here the CDR3 reads CASSEQGAMDGYTF. CDR3 nucleotides: TGTGCCAGCAGCGAACAGGGGGCCATGGATGGCTACACCTTC.

The chain joins TRBV18 to TRBJ2-3; D might be TRBD1 or TRBD2, each matching 5 bases. CDR1 and CDR2 from the germline V gene are KGHSH and LQKENI. CDR3 size: 15 residues. V gave up 3 bases and J gave up 4 bases, with 14 bases separating them. The CDR3 spells CASSPGRGSADTQYF. In DNA, the CDR3 is TGTGCCAGCTCACCGGGACGGGGCTCGGCAGATACGCAGTATTTT.

On this clone: Other DNA sequences of this sample code for an identical CDR3. The rearrangement uses TRBV9 and TRBJ2-5, with 7 positions matching TRBD2. Trimming cost V 0 bases and J 5 bases; bases outside gene matches: 4. Germline V lookup: CDR1 SGDLS, CDR2 YYNGEE. The CDR3 loop spans 14 amino acids. The CDR3 reads CASSVGGGTETQYF. CDR3 bases: TGTGCCAGCAGCGTAGGCGGGGGAACGGAGACCCAGTACTTC. The full variable domain, in which reference TRBV9 and TRBJ2-5 provide the parts outside the CDR3, is DSGVTQTPKHLITATGQRVTLRCSPRSGDLSVYWYQQSLDQGLQFLIQYYNGEERAKGNILERFSAQQFPDLHSELNLSSLELGDSALYFCASSVGGGTETQYFGPGTRLLVL.

The V gene is TRBV27, the J gene TRBJ2-1; possibly TRBD2 for D (6 bases). The length of the CDR3 is 14 residues. Germline loops: CDR1 MNHEY, CDR2 SMNVEV (reference sequence). V gave up 7 bases and J gave up 6 bases, with 16 bases separating them. The CDR3 spells CASTREAAGNEQFF. CDR3 bases: TGTGCCAGCACCAGGGAGGCCGCCGGCAATGAGCAGTTCTTC.

J is TRBJ1-2 and V is TRBV7-6, with 9 bases fitting TRBD1. The CDR3 length is 15 residues. V was pared by 4 bases and J by 5 bases, with 8 bases of the junction left unmatched. Germline V gene sequence: CDR1 SGHVS, CDR2 FNYEAQ. CDR3 region: CASSYTGGAEYGYTF. The CDR3 nucleotides are TGTGCCAGCAGCTACACAGGGGGCGCAGAATATGGCTACACCTTC.

This rearrangement joins TRBV7-6 to TRBJ2-3; 8 bases align to TRBD2. The CDR3 has 19 amino acids. After removal of 5 bases from V and 2 bases from J, the junction contained 18 bases not matched to a gene. The germline V gene encodes CDR1 SGHVS and CDR2 FNYEAQ. The CDR3 region is CASSTRDIGAGGSTDTQYF. The CDR3 nucleotides read TGTGCCAGCAGCACACGCGACATAGGGGCGGGGGGATCCACAGATACGCAGTATTTT.

The chain employs TRBV28 and TRBJ2-7; no definite D call. Per germline, CDR1 MDHEN and CDR2 SYDVKM. Trimming cost V 3 bases and J 3 bases, with 6 bases left between them. The CDR3 consists of 12 residues. The CDR3 sequence: CASSLNGYEQYF. The CDR3 DNA follows: TGTGCCAGCAGTTTGAACGGCTACGAGCAGTACTTC.

This clone turned up a few times. The chain carries TRBV19 and TRBJ2-7; D perhaps matches TRBD1 (6 bases). CDR1 and CDR2 from the germline V gene are LNHDA and SQIVND (reference sequence). The V and J ends lost 8 bases and 1 base respectively, with 15 bases between them. The CDR3 covers 14 residues. The CDR3 is CASRTRQESYEQYF. Written as DNA, the CDR3 is TGTGCCAGTCGAACCCGACAGGAGTCCTACGAGCAGTACTTC.

This sequence joins TRBV10-3 and TRBJ2-2, with D possibly TRBD1 on 5 matching bases. This CDR3 is 15 amino acids long. Germline CDR1 and CDR2: ENHRY and SYGVKD. The germline V and J ends were trimmed by 3 bases and 4 bases, with 12 bases remaining between them. The CDR3 loop is CAISESDRGTGELFF. For the CDR3, the DNA is TGTGCCATCAGTGAAAGTGACAGAGGCACCGGGGAGCTGTTTTTT.

The chain is built from TRBV2 and TRBJ1-1; D uncertain. The CDR3 runs 14 residues. The germline V and J ends were trimmed by 10 bases and 4 bases, with 19 bases remaining between them. Germline CDR1 SNHLY, CDR2 FYNNEI. The CDR3 here is CATNPPRVGTEAFF. As DNA, the CDR3 is TGTGCCACCAACCCCCCGCGGGTCGGCACTGAAGCTTTCTTT. Full variable domain (rest looked up from reference TRBV2 and TRBJ1-1): EPEVTQTPSHQVTQMGQEVILRCVPISNHLYFYWYRQILGQKVEFLVSFYNNEISEKSEIFDDQFSVERPDGSNFTLKIRSTKLEDSAMYFCATNPPRVGTEAFFGQGTRLTVV.

This rearrangement joins TRBV28 to TRBJ2-7, with D possibly TRBD2 on 6 matching bases. The CDR3 is 14 residues long. From germline, CDR1 is MDHEN and CDR2 SYDVKM. V gave up 10 bases and J gave up 1 base, with 17 bases separating them. The CDR3 sequence is CATRTGTVSYEQYF. In nucleotides, the CDR3 is TGTGCCACTCGAACCGGGACTGTATCCTACGAGCAGTACTTC.